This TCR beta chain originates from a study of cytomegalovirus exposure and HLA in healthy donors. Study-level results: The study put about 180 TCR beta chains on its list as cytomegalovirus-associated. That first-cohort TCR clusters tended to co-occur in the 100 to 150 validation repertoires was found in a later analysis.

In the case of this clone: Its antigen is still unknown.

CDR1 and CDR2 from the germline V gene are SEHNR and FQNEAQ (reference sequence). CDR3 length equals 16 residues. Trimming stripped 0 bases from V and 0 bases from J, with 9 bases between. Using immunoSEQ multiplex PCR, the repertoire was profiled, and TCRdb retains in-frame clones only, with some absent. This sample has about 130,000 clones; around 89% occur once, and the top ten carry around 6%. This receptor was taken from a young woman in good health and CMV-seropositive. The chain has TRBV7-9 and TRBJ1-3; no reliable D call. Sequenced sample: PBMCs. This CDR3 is CASSLAAGSSGNTIYF. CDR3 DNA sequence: TGTGCCAGCAGCTTAGCCGCCGGGAGCTCTGGAAACACCATATATTTT.